The TCR beta chain under discussion was sequenced for a study of identical twins. Findings and limits, study-wide: Memory repertoires lacked the insertion deficit that abundant cord blood beta clonotypes showed. These conclusions were based on statistical analysis (cross-sectional, not following the same donors).

A universal primer site was added by template switching, and unique molecular identifiers were carried by the cDNA. TCRdb ran MiXCR on the 5' RACE reads and lists one entry per CDR3 protein. Altogether roughly 250,000 distinct CDR3 sequences are present, around 15% being singletons, with the ten largest covering around 8.9%. This clonotype appeared a few times. Its antigen is not known. Only healthy Caucasians were included as donors. The ends lost 5 bases at V and 4 bases at J; junction bases unmatched: 11. The CDR3 spans 17 residues. The clonotype was recovered from a woman aged 18-29 years in good health. Sequenced sample: memory (CD45RO+) T cells sorted from blood. The chain carries TRBV12-3 or TRBV12-4 and TRBJ1-2, with 12 bases aligning to TRBD1. The CDR3 spells CASSPRTGQGATYGYTF. CDR3 coding DNA: TGTGCCAGCAGTCCACGGACGGGACAGGGGGCGACCTATGGCTACACCTTC.